This TCR beta chain was identified in a study of shared clonotypes between healthy human individuals. Germline CDR1 is SGHAT and CDR2 is FQNNGV. The germline V and J ends were trimmed by 1 base and 1 base, with 10 bases remaining between them. The CDR3 is made up of 15 amino acids. Assay: immunoSEQ multiplex PCR; the TCRdb copy retains only in-frame clones and omits some. The data show roughly 1,500,000 clones, 98% to 99% seen once. This clone was seen once. The source of this sequence is a young man in good health. The chain couples TRBV11-2 to TRBJ2-5, with unresolved D. The sample taken for sequencing was naive CD4+ T cells sorted from blood. Subset here: CD45RA+ positively selected. The DNA of the CDR3 is TGTGCCAGCAGCTTAGGTCCCGGGCGCCAAGAGACCCAGTACTTC. Its translation is CASSLGPGRQETQYF.